This note documents a single T cell receptor beta chain sequence. Germline CDR1 reads SGHNT; CDR2 reads YYREEE (reference sequence). V was pared by 0 bases and J by 4 bases, with 17 bases between. CDR3 size: 17 residues. In the authors' workflow: Reference gene primer amplification gave estimated nucleated cell counts. Sequencing was performed with immunoSEQ multiplex PCR; in TCRdb, only in-frame clones are kept and a portion is missing. Clone size and V and J calls were adopted from that table, with D and trimming inferred from the DNA. Of approximately 240,000 clones in the sample, around four fifths are singletons; the top ten hold around 6.5%. The source of the sample is a study of blood T cell repertoires in COVID-19. Looking at the study overall: Sample material is recorded as cDNA or gDNA derived from T cells, B-cell-depleted T cells, or PBMCs.

The V and J genes are TRBV5-4 and TRBJ2-1; the D gene is possibly TRBD2 (8 bases). The specimen was peripheral blood. The sequence came from a woman aged 55-75 years with active or convalescent COVID-19. CDR3 bases: TGTGCCAGCAGCTTGGGTTCGGGAGGGGGCCATTACAATGAGCAGTTCTTC. It specifies CASSLGSGGGHYNEQFF.